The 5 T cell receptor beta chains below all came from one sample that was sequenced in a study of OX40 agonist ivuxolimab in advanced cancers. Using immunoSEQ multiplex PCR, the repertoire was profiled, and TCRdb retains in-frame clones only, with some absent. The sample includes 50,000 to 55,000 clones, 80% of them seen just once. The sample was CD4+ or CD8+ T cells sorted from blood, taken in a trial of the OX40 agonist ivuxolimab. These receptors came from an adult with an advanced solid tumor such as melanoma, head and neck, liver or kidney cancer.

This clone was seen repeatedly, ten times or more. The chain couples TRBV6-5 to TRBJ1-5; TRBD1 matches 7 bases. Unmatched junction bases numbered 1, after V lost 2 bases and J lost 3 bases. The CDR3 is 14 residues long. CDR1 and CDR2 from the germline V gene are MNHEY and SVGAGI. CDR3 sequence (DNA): TGTGCCAGCAGTTACGGGACAGTCAATCAGCCCCAGCATTTT. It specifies CASSYGTVNQPQHF.

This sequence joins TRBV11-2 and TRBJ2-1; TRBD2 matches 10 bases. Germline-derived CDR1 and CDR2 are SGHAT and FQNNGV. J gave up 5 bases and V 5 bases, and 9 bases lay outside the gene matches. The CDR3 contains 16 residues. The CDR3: CASSISSGGVHNEQFF. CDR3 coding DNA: TGTGCCAGCAGCATCTCTAGCGGGGGAGTCCACAATGAGCAGTTCTTC.

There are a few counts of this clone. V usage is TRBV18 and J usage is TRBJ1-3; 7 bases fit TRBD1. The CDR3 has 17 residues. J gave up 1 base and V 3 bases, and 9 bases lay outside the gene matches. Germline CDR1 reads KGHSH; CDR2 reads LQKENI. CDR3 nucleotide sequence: TGTGCCAGCTCACCCACACAGGGGCCCCGATCTGGAAACACCATATATTTT. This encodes CASSPTQGPRSGNTIYF.

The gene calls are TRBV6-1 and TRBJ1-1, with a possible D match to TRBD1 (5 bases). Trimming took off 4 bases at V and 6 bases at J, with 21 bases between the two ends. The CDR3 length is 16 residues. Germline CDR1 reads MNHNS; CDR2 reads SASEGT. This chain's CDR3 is CASSGREGRVGAEAFF. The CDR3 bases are TGTGCCAGCAGTGGCCGCGAGGGTAGGGTAGGGGCTGAAGCTTTCTTT.

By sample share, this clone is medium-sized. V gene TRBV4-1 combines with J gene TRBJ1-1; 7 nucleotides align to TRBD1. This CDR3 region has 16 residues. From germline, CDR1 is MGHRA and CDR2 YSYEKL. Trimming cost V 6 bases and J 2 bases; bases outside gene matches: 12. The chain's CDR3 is CASSRPLRQGNTEAFF. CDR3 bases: TGCGCCAGCAGTCGCCCCCTCAGACAGGGAAACACTGAAGCTTTCTTT.